These T cell receptor beta chains were read from a single sample in a study of cytomegalovirus exposure and HLA in healthy donors. Using immunoSEQ multiplex PCR, the repertoire was profiled, and TCRdb retains in-frame clones only, with some absent. In the table there are about 130,000 clones, around 81% of which are singletons. Sequences were obtained from PBMCs. Source of these receptors: a woman aged 45-60 years in good health and CMV-seronegative. Both conserved end residues are part of each CDR3. D genes are given only for firm matches. Clone size appears in some rows only: once, few, many, or a class for an expanded clone.

V,size,D,J,DNA,CDR3
TRBV6-5,-,-,TRBJ1-2,TGTGCCAGCACCTACGGGGGAGGAGGAAACTATGGCTACACCTTC,CASTYGGGGNYGYTF
TRBV7-9,-,TRBD1,TRBJ2-7,TGTGCCAGCAGCTCCACGGATCCGCAGGGGGCGCCCACCTACGAGCAGTACTTC,CASSSTDPQGAPTYEQYF
TRBV28,-,-,TRBJ2-3,TGTGCCAGCACCTTCAGCACAGATACGCAGTATTTT,CASTFSTDTQYF
TRBV6-6,-,-,TRBJ2-7,TGTGCCAGCAGTCCAGACAAGGCACGCTACGAGCAGTACTTC,CASSPDKARYEQYF
TRBV7-2,few,-,TRBJ1-1,TGTGCCAGCAGCCAGGGGAGGAACACTGAAGCTTTCTTT,CASSQGRNTEAFF
TRBV5-6,once,-,TRBJ2-2,TGTGCCAGCAGCTTGGTCGGGGGGCTGAACACCGGGGAGCTGTTTTTT,CASSLVGGLNTGELFF
TRBV27,-,TRBD2,TRBJ2-7,TGTGCCAGCAGTTCTCCCGGGAGGCCCTACGAGCAGTACTTC,CASSSPGRPYEQYF
TRBV5-1,few,-,TRBJ1-1,TGCGCCAGCAGCCCGCCGTTTCTAGGTGGAGACACTGAAGCTTTCTTT,CASSPPFLGGDTEAFF
TRBV15,-,TRBD1,TRBJ2-1,TGTGCCACCAGCAGGGGACCCGGGACAGGGTTCGATGAGCAGTTCTTC,CATSRGPGTGFDEQFF
TRBV5-1,-,TRBD1,TRBJ1-4,TGCGCCAGCAGCCAGCAGGGGGCCGGATTAAATGAAAAACTGTTTTTT,CASSQQGAGLNEKLFF
TRBV28,-,TRBD1,TRBJ2-1,TGTGCCAGCAGTCCGGGACAGGGCCTCCCCTACAATGAGCAGTTCTTC,CASSPGQGLPYNEQFF
TRBV7-8,-,TRBD1,TRBJ1-5,TGTGCCAGCAGCTTAATAGGACAGGGCAGCAATCAGCCCCAGCATTTT,CASSLIGQGSNQPQHF
TRBV5-4,-,-,TRBJ2-1,TGTGCCAGCGGAGGGGAGAGGGGATGGAATCGTGAGCAGTTCTTC,CASGGERGWNREQFF
TRBV2,-,-,TRBJ2-2,TGTGCCAGCAGTAGACTCCGCTCGGGGACCGGGGAGCTGTTTTTT,CASSRLRSGTGELFF
TRBV6-5,-,-,TRBJ2-5,TGTGCCAGCAGTCAAGACCTAGGAGGGGAGACCCAGTACTTC,CASSQDLGGETQYF
TRBV6-6,-,TRBD2,TRBJ2-7,TGTGCCAGCAGGGGACTAGCGGGAGGCGAGCAGTACTTC,CASRGLAGGEQYF
TRBV6-5,-,TRBD1,TRBJ1-1,TGTGCCAGCAGTACAGGGGACGTTGTTGGGGCTTTCTTT,CASSTGDVVGAFF
TRBV5-6,-,TRBD2,TRBJ2-1,TGTGCCAGCAGCTTGGGGACGGCGGGAGTCCGCTCCTACAATGAGCAGTTCTTC,CASSLGTAGVRSYNEQFF
TRBV27,-,TRBD2,TRBJ2-7,TGTGCCAGCAGTCCTAGCGGGAGCTACGAGCAGTACTTC,CASSPSGSYEQYF
TRBV11-3,-,-,TRBJ1-2,TGTGCCAGCACCCCGACGGGGGTAGAAGGCTACACCTTC,CASTPTGVEGYTF